The source of this T cell receptor beta chain is a study of identical twins. The length of the CDR3 is 15 residues. The germline gives CDR1 MNHEY, CDR2 SVGAGI. Trimming at V came to 0 bases and at J to 7 bases, leaving 3 bases not matched to a gene. With regard to this clonotype: Its antigen is unknown.

Using its own MiXCR run on the 5' RACE reads, TCRdb lists one record per CDR3 protein. The table includes more than 1.5 million distinct CDR3 sequences, roughly a third detected once. Whole-study findings and limits: With beta out-of-frame sequences, excess sharing by twins was weaker. Insertion counts were lower in abundant cord blood beta clonotypes, a trend that memory repertoires did not show.

Sequences were obtained from cord blood. This receptor was taken from a newborn girl in good health. The rearrangement uses TRBV6-5 and TRBJ1-6; 7 bases map to TRBD1. The CDR3 loop reads CASSYSGQINSPLHF. The CDR3 nucleotides read TGTGCCAGCAGTTACTCGGGACAGATCAATTCACCCCTCCACTTT.